Below, one TCR beta chain is given with its context. Its target is unknown. The record originates from a study of metastatic and nonmetastatic thyroid tumors. About the study: Repertoire comparisons spanned blood and tumor or nodule tissue from malignant and benign thyroid patients.

Methods used by the authors: To classify distant metastasis in papillary thyroid cancer, a model was built from CDR3 differences across clinicopathological groups. TCRdb recomputed clones from the PCR reads via MiXCR. These V and J calls originate from TCRdb's pipeline instead of the authors' own analysis. The sample holds approximately 21,000 clones; more than 20% are singletons and the top ten take 60% to 80%. General study results and limits: In both blood and tumor samples, TCR beta diversity was reported significantly higher for malignant than benign nodules.

Patients were all untreated before their thyroid surgery. The V gene lost 0 bases and the J gene lost 4 bases, with 12 bases spanning the gap. The germline CDR1 and CDR2 sequences are LGHNA and YNFKEQ. The CDR3 covers 15 residues. The clonotype was recovered from a male donor with papillary thyroid cancer or a benign thyroid nodule (not recorded which). Some clones in this sample may be carry-over from other donors' samples. Sequenced: blood. The chain combines TRBV4-2 with TRBJ1-1, with a weak D call TRBD1 (6 bases). The CDR3 sequence is CASSQDFGGRTEAFF. Written as DNA, the CDR3 is TGTGCCAGCAGCCAAGATTTTGGGGGCCGCACTGAAGCTTTCTTT.